The clone carrying this T cell receptor (beta chain) was observed a handful of times. A multiplex PCR was run with 60 Vbeta primers and 13 Jbeta primers. Some clones are missing from TCRdb's copy, which holds only in-frame ones; the method was immunoSEQ multiplex PCR. The table lists roughly 130,000 clones, around three quarters of them singletons. This entry is derived from a study of cytomegalovirus exposure and HLA in healthy donors. The specimen was PBMCs. The origin of this receptor is a man between 18 and 29 years old in good health and CMV-seronegative.

CDR3 in DNA: TGCGCCAGCAGCCAAGATCCCCTAAACTATGGCTACACCTTC. It encodes CASSQDPLNYGYTF. J is TRBJ1-2 and V is TRBV4-3; D unresolved. Looked up from germline, CDR1 is LGHNA and CDR2 is YSLEER. The ends were cut back, 0 bases at V and 2 bases at J, with 7 bases in the middle. The CDR3 covers 14 residues.